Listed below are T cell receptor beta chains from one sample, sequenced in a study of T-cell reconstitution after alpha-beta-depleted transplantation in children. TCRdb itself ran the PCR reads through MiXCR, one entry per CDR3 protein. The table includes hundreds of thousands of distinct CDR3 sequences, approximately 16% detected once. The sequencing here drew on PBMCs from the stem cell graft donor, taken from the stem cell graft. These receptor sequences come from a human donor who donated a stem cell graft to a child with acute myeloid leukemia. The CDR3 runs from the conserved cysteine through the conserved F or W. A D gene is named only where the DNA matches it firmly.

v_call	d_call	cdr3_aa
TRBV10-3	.	CAIAQGLNTGELFF
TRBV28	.	CASSGGQLPNSPLHF
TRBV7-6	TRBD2	CASSLVASGGPTGESAQFF
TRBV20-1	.	CSASTRGADEQFF
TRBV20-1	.	CSANRGGRTEAFF
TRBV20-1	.	CSARDVRTNEKLFF
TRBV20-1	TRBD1	CSAKEGAGQNNYGYTF
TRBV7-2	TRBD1	CASSPYRDSVKQPQHF
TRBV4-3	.	CASSQDWADVYNEQFF
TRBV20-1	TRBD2	CSASHLRGATNEQFF
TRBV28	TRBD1	CASTGQGTDTQYF